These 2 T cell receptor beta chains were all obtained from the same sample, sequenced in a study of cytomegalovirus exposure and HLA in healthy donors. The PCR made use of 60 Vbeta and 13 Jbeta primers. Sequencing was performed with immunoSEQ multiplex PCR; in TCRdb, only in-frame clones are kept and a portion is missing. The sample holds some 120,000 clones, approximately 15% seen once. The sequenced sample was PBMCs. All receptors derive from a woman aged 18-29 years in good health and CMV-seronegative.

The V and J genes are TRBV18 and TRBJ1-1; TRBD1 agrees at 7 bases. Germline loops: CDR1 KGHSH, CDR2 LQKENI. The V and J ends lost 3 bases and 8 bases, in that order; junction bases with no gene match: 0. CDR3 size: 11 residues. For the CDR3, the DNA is TGTGCCAGCTCACCGGGACAGGAAGCTTTCTTT. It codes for CASSPGQEAFF.

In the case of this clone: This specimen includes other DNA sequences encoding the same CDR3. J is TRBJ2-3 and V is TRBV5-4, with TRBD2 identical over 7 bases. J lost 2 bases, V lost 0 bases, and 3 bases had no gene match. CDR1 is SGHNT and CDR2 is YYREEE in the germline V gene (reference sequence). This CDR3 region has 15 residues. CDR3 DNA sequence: TGTGCCAGCAGCTTGGCTAGCGGCTACACAGATACGCAGTATTTT. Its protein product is CASSLASGYTDTQYF.